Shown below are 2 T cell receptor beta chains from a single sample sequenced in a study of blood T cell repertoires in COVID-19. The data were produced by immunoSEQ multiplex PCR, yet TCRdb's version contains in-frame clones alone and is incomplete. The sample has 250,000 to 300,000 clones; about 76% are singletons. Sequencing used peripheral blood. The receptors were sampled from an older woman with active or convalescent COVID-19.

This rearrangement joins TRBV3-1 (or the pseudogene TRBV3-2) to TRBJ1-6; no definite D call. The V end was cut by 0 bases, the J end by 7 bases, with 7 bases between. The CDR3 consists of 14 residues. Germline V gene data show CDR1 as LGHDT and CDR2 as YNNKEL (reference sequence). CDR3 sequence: CASSQDVLNSPLHF. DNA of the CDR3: TGTGCCAGCAGCCAAGACGTCCTCAATTCACCCCTCCACTTT.

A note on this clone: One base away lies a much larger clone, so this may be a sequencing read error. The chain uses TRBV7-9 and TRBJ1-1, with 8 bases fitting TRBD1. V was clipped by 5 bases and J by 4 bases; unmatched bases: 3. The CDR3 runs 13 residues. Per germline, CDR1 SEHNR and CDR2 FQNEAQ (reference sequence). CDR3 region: CASSLQGVTEAFF. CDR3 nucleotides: TGTGCCAGCAGCCTACAGGGGGTCACTGAAGCTTTCTTT. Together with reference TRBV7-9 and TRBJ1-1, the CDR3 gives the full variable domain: DTGVSQNPRHKITKRGQNVTFRCDPISEHNRLYWYRQTLGQGPEFLTYFQNEAQLEKSRLLSDRFSAERPKGSFSTLEIQRTEQGDSAMYLCASSLQGVTEAFFGQGTRLTVV.